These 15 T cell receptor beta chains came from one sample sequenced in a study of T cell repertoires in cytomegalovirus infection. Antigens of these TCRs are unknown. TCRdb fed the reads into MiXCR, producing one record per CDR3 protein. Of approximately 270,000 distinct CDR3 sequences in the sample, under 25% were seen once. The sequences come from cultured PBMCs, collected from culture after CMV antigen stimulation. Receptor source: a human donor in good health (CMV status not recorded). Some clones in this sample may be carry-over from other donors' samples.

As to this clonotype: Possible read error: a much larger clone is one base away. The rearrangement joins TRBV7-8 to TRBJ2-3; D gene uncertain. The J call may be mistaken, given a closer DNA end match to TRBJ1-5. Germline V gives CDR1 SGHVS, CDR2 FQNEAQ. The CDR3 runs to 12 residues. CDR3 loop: CASSQTRVTQHF. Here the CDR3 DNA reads TGTGCCAGCAGCCAAACGAGGGTCACGCAGCATTTT.

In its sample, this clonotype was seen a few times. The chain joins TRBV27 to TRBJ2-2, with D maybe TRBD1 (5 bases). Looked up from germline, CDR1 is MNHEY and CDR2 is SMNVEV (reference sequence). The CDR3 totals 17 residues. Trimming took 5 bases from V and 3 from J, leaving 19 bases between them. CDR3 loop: CASSHHSWGEYTGELFF. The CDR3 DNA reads TGTGCCAGCAGTCATCACTCTTGGGGCGAGTACACCGGGGAGCTGTTTTTT.

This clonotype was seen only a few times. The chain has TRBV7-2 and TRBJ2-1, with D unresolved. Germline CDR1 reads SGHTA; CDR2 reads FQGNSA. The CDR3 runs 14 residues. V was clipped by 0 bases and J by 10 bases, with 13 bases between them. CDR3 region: CASSLAVVDREQFF. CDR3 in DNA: TGTGCCAGCAGCTTAGCGGTGGTAGATCGCGAGCAGTTCTTC.

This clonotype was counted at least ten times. CDR3 nucleotides: TGCAGTGCTATTACTAGCGGGAGAAGCAATGAGCAGTTCTTC. Translation: CSAITSGRSNEQFF. The rearrangement uses TRBV20-1 and TRBJ2-1, with 11 bases aligning to TRBD2. The CDR3 sequence is 14 residues long. The trim removed 4 bases at V and 6 bases at J, leaving 5 bases unmatched. Germline loops: CDR1 DFQATT, CDR2 SNEGSKA (reference sequence).

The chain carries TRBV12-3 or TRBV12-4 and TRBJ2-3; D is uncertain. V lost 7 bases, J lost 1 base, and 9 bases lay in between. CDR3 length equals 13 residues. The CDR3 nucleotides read TGTGCCAGCAAGGTTCCTGGCACAGATACGCAGTATTTT. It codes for CASKVPGTDTQYF.

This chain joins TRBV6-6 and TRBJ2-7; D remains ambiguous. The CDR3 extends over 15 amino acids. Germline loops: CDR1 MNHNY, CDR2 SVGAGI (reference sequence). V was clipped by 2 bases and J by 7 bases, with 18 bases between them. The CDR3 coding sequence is TGTGCCAGCAGTTACGTCCCTTTTGGTACGAGGGAGCAGTACGTC. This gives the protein CASSYVPFGTREQYV.

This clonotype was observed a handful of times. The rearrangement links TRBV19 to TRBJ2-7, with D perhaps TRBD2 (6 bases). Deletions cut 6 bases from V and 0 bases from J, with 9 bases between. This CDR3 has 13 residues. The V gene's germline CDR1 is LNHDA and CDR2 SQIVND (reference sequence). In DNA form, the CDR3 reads TGTGCCAGTAGCGCGGGACTCTCCTACGAGCAGTACTTC. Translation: CASSAGLSYEQYF. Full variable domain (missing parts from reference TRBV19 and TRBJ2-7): DGGITQSPKYLFRKEGQNVTLSCEQNLNHDAMYWYRQDPGQGLRLIYYSQIVNDFQKGDIAEGYSVSREKKESFPLTVTSAQKNPTAFYLCASSAGLSYEQYFGPGTRLTVT.

The CDR3 coding sequence is TGTGCCAGCAGTTCCACCCGGACAGGGTTCCCTCAGCCCCAGCATTTT. It translates to CASSSTRTGFPQPQHF. The rearrangement joins TRBV28 to TRBJ1-5; 8 positions agree with TRBD1. J was trimmed by 6 bases and V by 4 bases; bases with no gene match: 11. CDR3 length: 16 amino acids. Germline CDR1 is MDHEN and CDR2 is SYDVKM. The complete variable domain, with remaining parts taken from reference TRBV28 and TRBJ1-5, reads DVKVTQSSRYLVKRTGEKVFLECVQDMDHENMFWYRQDPGLGLRLIYFSYDVKMKEKGDIPEGYSVSREKKERFSLILESASTNQTSMYLCASSSTRTGFPQPQHFGDGTRLSIL.

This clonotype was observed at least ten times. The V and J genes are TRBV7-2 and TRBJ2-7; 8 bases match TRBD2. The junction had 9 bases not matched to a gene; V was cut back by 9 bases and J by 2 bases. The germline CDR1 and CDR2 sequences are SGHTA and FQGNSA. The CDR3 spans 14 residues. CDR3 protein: CASLIAGSPYEQYF. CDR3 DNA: TGTGCCAGTCTCATAGCGGGATCCCCCTACGAGCAGTACTTC.

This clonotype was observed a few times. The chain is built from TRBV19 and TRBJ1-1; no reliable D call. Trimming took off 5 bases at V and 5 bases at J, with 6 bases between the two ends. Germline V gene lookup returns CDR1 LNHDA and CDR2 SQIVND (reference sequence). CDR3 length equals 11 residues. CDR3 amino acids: CASSDWTEAFF. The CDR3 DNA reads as TGTGCCAGTAGTGACTGGACTGAAGCTTTCTTT. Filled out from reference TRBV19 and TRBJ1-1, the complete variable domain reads DGGITQSPKYLFRKEGQNVTLSCEQNLNHDAMYWYRQDPGQGLRLIYYSQIVNDFQKGDIAEGYSVSREKKESFPLTVTSAQKNPTAFYLCASSDWTEAFFGQGTRLTVV.

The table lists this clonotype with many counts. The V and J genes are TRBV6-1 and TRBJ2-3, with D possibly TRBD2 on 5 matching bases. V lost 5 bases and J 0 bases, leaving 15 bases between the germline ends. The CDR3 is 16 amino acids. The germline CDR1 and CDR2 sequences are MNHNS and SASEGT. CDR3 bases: TGTGCCAGCAGTTGGGGAAGCGGAAGGAGCACAGATACGCAGTATTTT. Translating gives CASSWGSGRSTDTQYF.

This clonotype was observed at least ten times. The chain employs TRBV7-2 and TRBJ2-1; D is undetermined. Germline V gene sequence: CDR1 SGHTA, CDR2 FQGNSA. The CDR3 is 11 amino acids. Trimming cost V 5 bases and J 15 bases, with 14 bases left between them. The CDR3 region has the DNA TGTGCCAGCAGCCCTACCAAGGGATTGTTCTTC. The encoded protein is CASSPTKGLFF. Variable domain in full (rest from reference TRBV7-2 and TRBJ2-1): GAGVSQSPSNKVTEKGKDVELRCDPISGHTALYWYRQSLGQGLEFLIYFQGNSAPDKSGLPSDRFSAERTGGSVSTLTIQRTQQEDSAVYLCASSPTKGLFFGPGTRLTVL.

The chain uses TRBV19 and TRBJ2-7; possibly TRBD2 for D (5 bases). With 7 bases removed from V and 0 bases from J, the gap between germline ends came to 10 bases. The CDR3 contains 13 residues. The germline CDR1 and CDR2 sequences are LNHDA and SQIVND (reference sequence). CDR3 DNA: TGTGCCAGTAAACATGGGAGCTCCTACGAGCAGTACTTC. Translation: CASKHGSSYEQYF.

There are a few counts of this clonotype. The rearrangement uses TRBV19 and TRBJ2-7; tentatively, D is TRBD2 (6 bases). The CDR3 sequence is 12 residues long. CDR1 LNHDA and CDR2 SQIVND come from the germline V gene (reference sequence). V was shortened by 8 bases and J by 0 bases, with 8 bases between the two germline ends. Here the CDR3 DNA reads TGTGCCAGTCGGGGGATCTCCTACGAGCAGTACTTC. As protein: CASRGISYEQYF.

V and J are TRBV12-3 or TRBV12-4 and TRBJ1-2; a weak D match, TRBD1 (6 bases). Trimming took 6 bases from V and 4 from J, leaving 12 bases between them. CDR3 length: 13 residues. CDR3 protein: CASSPTGFYGYTF. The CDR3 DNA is TGTGCCAGCAGCCCAACAGGGTTCTATGGCTACACCTTC.